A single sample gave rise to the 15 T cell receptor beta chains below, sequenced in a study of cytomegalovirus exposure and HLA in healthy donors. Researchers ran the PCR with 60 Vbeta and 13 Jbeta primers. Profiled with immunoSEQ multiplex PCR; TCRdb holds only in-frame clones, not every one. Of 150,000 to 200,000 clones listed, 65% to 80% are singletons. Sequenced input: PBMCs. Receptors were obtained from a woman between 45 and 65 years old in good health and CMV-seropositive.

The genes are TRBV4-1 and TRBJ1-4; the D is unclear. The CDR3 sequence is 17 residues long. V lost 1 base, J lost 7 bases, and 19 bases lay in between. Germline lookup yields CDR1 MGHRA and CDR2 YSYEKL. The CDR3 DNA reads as TGCGCCAGCAGCCAAGTTTGGGTCGGGAAGGCGAGTGAAAAACTGTTTTTT. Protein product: CASSQVWVGKASEKLFF.

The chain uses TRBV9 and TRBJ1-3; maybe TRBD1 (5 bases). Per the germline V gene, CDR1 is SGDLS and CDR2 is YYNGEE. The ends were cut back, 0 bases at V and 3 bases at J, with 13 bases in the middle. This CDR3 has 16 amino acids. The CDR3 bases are TGTGCCAGCAGCGTAGACAATTCAGGGCTTGGAAACACCATATATTTT. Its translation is CASSVDNSGLGNTIYF.

CDR3 protein: CASSQAGGYYNEQFF. The CDR3 nucleotides read TGCGCCAGCAGCCAAGCAGGGGGTTACTACAATGAGCAGTTCTTC. This chain uses TRBV4-1 with TRBJ2-1; TRBD1 agrees at 7 bases. The ends lost 1 base at V and 3 bases at J; junction bases unmatched: 3. In germline, CDR1 is MGHRA, CDR2 YSYEKL. This CDR3 region has 15 residues.

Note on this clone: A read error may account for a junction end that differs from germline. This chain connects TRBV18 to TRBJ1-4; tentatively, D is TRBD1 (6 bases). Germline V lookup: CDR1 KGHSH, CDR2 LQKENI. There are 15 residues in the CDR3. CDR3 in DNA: TGTGCCAGCTCATCACCGGACAGCCGTAATGAAAAACTGTTTTTT. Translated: CASSSPDSRNEKLFF.

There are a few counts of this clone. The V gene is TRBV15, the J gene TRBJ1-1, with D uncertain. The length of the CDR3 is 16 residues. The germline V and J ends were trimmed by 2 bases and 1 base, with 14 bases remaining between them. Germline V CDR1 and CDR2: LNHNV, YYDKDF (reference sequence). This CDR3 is CATSRPARGGNTEAFF. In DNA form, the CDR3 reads TGTGCCACCAGCAGACCCGCAAGAGGAGGGAACACTGAAGCTTTCTTT. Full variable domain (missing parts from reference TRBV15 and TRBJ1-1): DAMVIQNPRYQVTQFGKPVTLSCSQTLNHNVMYWYQQKSSQAPKLLFHYYDKDFNNEADTPDNFQSRRPNTSFCFLDIRSPGLGDTAMYLCATSRPARGGNTEAFFGQGTRLTVV.

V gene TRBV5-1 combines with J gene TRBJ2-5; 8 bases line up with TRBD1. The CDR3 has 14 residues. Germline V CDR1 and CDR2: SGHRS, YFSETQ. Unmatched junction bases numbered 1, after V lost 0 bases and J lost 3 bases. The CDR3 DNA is TGCGCCAGCAGCTTGGGGACAGGGAAAGAGACCCAGTACTTC. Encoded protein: CASSLGTGKETQYF.

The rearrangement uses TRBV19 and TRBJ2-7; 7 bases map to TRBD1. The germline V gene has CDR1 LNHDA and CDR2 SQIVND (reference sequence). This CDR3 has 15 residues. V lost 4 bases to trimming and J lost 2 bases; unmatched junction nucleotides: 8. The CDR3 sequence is CASSTSRGQAYEQYF. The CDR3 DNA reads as TGTGCCAGTAGTACCTCAAGGGGGCAGGCCTACGAGCAGTACTTC.

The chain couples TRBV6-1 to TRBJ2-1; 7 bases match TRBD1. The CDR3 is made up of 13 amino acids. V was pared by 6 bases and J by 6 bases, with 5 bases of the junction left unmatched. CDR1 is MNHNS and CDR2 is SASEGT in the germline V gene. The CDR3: CASRLTGVNEQFF. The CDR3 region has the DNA TGTGCCAGCAGGCTTACAGGGGTCAATGAGCAGTTCTTC.

The CDR3 sequence is CASGQTENTEAFF. Written as DNA, the CDR3 is TGTGCTAGTGGACAGACAGAGAACACTGAAGCTTTCTTT. The chain has TRBV12-5 and TRBJ1-1, with a possible D match to TRBD1 (5 bases). The CDR3 length is 13 residues. Trimming took 6 bases from V and 1 from J, leaving 9 bases between them. In germline, CDR1 is LGHNT, CDR2 FRNRAP.

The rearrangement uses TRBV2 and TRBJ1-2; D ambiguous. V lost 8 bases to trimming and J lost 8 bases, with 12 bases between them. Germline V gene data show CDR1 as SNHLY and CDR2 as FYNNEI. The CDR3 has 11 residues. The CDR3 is CASGSDRGYTF. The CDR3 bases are TGTGCCAGCGGTTCAGATCGCGGCTACACCTTC.

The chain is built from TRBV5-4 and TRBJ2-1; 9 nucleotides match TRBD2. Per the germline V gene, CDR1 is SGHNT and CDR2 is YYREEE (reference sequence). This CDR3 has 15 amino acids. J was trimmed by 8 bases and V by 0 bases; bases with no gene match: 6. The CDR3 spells CASSLGGGAGDEQFF. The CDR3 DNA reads TGTGCCAGCAGCTTGGGCGGGGGGGCAGGCGATGAGCAGTTCTTC.

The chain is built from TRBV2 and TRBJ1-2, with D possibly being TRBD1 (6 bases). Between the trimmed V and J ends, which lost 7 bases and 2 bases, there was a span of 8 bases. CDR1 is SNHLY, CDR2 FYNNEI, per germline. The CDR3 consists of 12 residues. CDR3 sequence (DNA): TGTGCCAGCACAGGACAGAACTATGGCTACACCTTC. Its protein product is CASTGQNYGYTF.

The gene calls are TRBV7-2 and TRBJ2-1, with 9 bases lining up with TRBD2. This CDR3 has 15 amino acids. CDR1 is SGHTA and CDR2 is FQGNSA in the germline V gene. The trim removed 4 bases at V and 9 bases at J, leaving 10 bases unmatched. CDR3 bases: TGTGCCAGCAGCTACCGCGGGGGGGCCTACGGTGAGCAGTTCTTC. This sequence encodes CASSYRGGAYGEQFF. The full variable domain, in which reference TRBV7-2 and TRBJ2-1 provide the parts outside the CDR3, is GAGVSQSPSNKVTEKGKDVELRCDPISGHTALYWYRQSLGQGLEFLIYFQGNSAPDKSGLPSDRFSAERTGGSVSTLTIQRTQQEDSAVYLCASSYRGGAYGEQFFGPGTRLTVL.

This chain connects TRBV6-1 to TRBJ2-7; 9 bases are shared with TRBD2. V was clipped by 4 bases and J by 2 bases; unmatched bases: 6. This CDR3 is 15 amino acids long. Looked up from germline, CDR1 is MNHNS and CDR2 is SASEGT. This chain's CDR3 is CASSGVRTSAYEQYF. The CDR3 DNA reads TGTGCCAGCAGTGGCGTGAGGACTAGCGCCTACGAGCAGTACTTC.

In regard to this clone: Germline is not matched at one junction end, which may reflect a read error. CDR3 in amino acids: CASGPEGGFDNGQFF. The CDR3 nucleotides read TGTGCCAGCGGTCCCGAGGGGGGGTTTGACAATGGGCAGTTCTTC. The gene calls are TRBV2 and TRBJ2-1, with D possibly being TRBD2 (7 bases). Germline V CDR1 and CDR2: SNHLY, FYNNEI. This CDR3 has 15 amino acids.